This TCR beta chain appears in the sequencing data of a study of glioma-infiltrating T cells after dendritic cell vaccination listed by TCRdb under 2016. About the study as a whole: The cohort comprised 15 glioblastoma patients from Phase I and II dendritic cell vaccination trials, 9 newly diagnosed and 6 with recurrent disease. Between the early 2000s and the early 2010s, patients were given autologous tumor lysate-pulsed dendritic cell vaccination. The vaccine consisted of monocyte-derived dendritic cells cultured seven days with IL-4 and GM-CSF, then pulsed overnight with autologous tumor lysate. Patients received three intradermal dendritic cell vaccine injections at biweekly intervals in the arm below the axilla. In glioblastoma patients vaccinated with dendritic cells, deep sequencing of TCR beta CDR3 regions served to measure the amount of tumor-infiltrating lymphocytes and to compare repertoires between tumor and blood. Survival after dendritic cell vaccination was correlated with TCR sequencing metrics such as TIL content and the overlap between tumor and blood repertoires.

The immunoSEQ assay amplified TCRB CDR3 regions from roughly 2 micrograms of genomic DNA, or from all available DNA when less than that amount was available. Multiplex PCR used 60 forward primers for TCR V beta segments and 13 reverse primers for J beta segments. To estimate reads per starting template, synthetic control templates were spiked into each sample at limiting dilution. Reads of 87 bp were generated by sequencing on the Illumina HiSeq System. In the source study's methods: To remove PCR and sequencing errors, closely related sequences were merged with a nearest neighbor algorithm. TCR overlap was defined as the percentage of unique tumor TCR beta sequences that were also present in the same patient's peripheral blood. TCRdb took over this immuneACCESS table, retaining in-frame rearrangements with V and J assigned. Such tables are incomplete; in checked studies, under half of the missing clones stem from an unresolved V gene, and the remainder is unexplained. Clone size and V and J calls were adopted from that table, with D and trimming inferred from the DNA. For this sample there are 80,000 to 100,000 clones; about 79% appear just once. The ten largest clones capture under 7% of the sample.

For CDR1 and CDR2, the germline V gene lists SQVTM and ANQGSEA. Its CDR3 holds 13 amino acids, cysteine through phenylalanine. The retained sequence is limited to the CDR3, 39 bases, with the frame set at the first base. V is pared back by 3 bases and J by 0 bases, with 8 bases lying between the germline termini. This clone is a singleton in its sample. Its antigen is not yet known. No much larger clonotype is one base removed from it; base qualities were not supplied. To be selected, patients needed enough residual fresh-frozen tumor tissue and more than two years of available survival data. Molecular status otherwise varied across the glioblastoma patients, but none of them carried an isocitrate dehydrogenase mutation. PBMC were collected before vaccination, two weeks after the third vaccination, and at tumor progression when it occurred. The Qiagen DNeasy Blood extraction Kit was used for extraction of genomic DNA.

Findings and caveats that apply to the study as a whole: The three-group TCR overlap response model was described as speculative and requiring prospective validation. The cohort was small and heterogeneous, few patients had complete blood and tumor sets, and even fewer had initial-recurrent tumor pairs. TCR clonality showed no direct relationship with survival, which suggests that a diverse polyclonal response may matter. Longer time to progression and overall survival after dendritic cell vaccination were predicted by higher estimated pretreatment TIL content.

This sample comprised blood, obtained before dendritic cell vaccination. This sequence uses TRBV29-1 and TRBJ1-1; TRBD1 is a possible D gene, resting on 5 matching bases. This TCR was recovered from a human donor with glioblastoma. This receptor has the CDR3 CSVDKGLNTEAFF. DNA sequence: TGCAGCGTTGATAAGGGGCTGAACACTGAAGCTTTCTTT.